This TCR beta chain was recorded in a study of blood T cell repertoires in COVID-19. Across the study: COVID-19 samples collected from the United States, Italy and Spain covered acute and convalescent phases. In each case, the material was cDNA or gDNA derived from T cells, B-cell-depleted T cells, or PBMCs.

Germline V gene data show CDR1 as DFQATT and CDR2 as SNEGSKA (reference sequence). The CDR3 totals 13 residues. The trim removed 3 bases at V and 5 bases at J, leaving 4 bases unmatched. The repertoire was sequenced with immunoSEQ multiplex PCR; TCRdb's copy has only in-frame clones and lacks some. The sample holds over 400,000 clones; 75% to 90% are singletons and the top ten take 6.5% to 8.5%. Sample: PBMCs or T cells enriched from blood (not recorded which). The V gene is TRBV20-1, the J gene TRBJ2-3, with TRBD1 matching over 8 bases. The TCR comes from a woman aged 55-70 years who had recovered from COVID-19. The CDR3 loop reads CSASQGAGDTQYF. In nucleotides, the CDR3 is TGCAGTGCTAGTCAGGGGGCGGGAGATACGCAGTATTTT.